This passage covers 8 T cell receptor beta chains from one sample sequenced in a study of cytomegalovirus exposure and HLA in healthy donors (TCRdb year 2017). Library preparation was by the immunoSEQ multiplex PCR assay. For the multiplex PCR, a mixture combining 60 forward primers for TCR Vbeta segments and 13 reverse primers for TCR Jbeta segments was used. The immuneACCESS repertoire file appears here via TCRdb, limited to in-frame rearrangements. These files lack a portion of the clones; in checked studies, under half of the deficit traces to unresolved V genes, and the cause of the others is not known. The table for this sample shows just under 90,000 clones. About 6% of the sample lies in the top ten. The sequencing input was PBMCs. These receptor sequences come from a girl aged 5-17 years in good health and CMV-seropositive.

The genes are TRBV5-4 and TRBJ2-5; perhaps TRBD2 as D (5 bases). CDR3 size: 13 residues. The ends were cut back, 4 bases at V and 4 bases at J, with 11 bases in the middle. Looked up from germline, CDR1 is SGHNT and CDR2 is YYREEE (reference sequence). The CDR3 sequence is CASSPADGETQYF. In nucleotides, the CDR3 is TGTGCCAGCAGCCCAGCGGACGGAGAGACCCAGTACTTC.

The chain employs TRBV30 and TRBJ1-5; 7 bases map to TRBD1. Germline assignment: CDR1 GTSNPN and CDR2 SVGIG (reference sequence). This CDR3 contains 15 residues. The J segment lost 3 bases and the V segment lost 0 bases, leaving 5 bases of the junction unmatched. CDR3 protein: CAWSVQGSSNQPQHF. CDR3 coding DNA: TGTGCCTGGAGTGTACAGGGGTCCTCCAATCAGCCCCAGCATTTT. The variable domain in full, completed from reference TRBV30 and TRBJ1-5, reads SQTIHQWPATLVQPVGSPLSLECTVEGTSNPNLYWYRQAAGRGLQLLFYSVGIGQISSEVPQNLSASRPQDRQFILSSKKLLLSDSGFYLCAWSVQGSSNQPQHFGDGTRLSIL.

The V gene is TRBV14, the J gene TRBJ1-2; 8 nucleotides match TRBD1. Per germline, CDR1 SGHDN and CDR2 FVKESK. The V and J ends lost 0 bases and 8 bases, in that order; junction bases with no gene match: 8. This CDR3 has 15 residues. In DNA, the CDR3 is TGTGCCAGCAGCCAAGATAACAGGGGGACGAGGGGCTACACCTTC. Residues: CASSQDNRGTRGYTF.

CDR3 region: CASSPRYGGSQETQYF. Here the CDR3 DNA reads TGTGCCAGCAGCCCACGCTATGGGGGCTCCCAAGAGACCCAGTACTTC. V gene TRBV28 combines with J gene TRBJ2-5; maybe TRBD1 (6 bases). The CDR3 contains 16 residues. Trimming removed 6 bases from V and 1 base from J, with 18 bases in between. CDR1 and CDR2 (germline): MDHEN, SYDVKM.

A note on this clone: Other DNA sequences in this specimen translate into the identical CDR3. The V call is TRBV5-4, the J call TRBJ2-5; tentative D call: TRBD1 (5 bases). V lost 2 bases, J lost 2 bases, and 7 bases lay in between. The CDR3 loop spans 13 amino acids. The germline CDR1 and CDR2 sequences are SGHNT and YYREEE (reference sequence). Here the CDR3 DNA reads TGTGCCAGCAGCTTATCAGGGCAAGAGACCCAGTACTTC. Protein product: CASSLSGQETQYF.

The V gene is TRBV11-3, the J gene TRBJ2-1; possibly TRBD2 for D (5 bases). This CDR3 has 14 residues. The germline V gene encodes CDR1 SGHNT and CDR2 YENEEA. V was clipped by 4 bases and J by 3 bases, with 10 bases between them. Here the CDR3 DNA reads TGTGCCAGCAGCTCCGACGGGATCTACAATGAGCAGTTCTTC. It yields the protein CASSSDGIYNEQFF.

The genes are TRBV6-1 and TRBJ1-6; 7 positions agree with TRBD1. This CDR3 contains 14 residues. Unmatched junction bases numbered 14, after V lost 6 bases and J lost 15 bases. CDR1 is MNHNS and CDR2 is SASEGT in the germline V gene. The CDR3 nucleotides are TGTGCCAGCAGGGGGGGACAGCGCGTAAGGAACCTCCACTTT. Translating it yields CASRGGQRVRNLHF.

The chain recombines TRBV29-1 with TRBJ1-5; D gene unclear. Germline V CDR1 and CDR2: SQVTM, ANQGSEA. The CDR3 consists of 15 residues. V lost 6 bases, J lost 2 bases, and 17 bases lay in between. CDR3 amino acids: CSVSMGRLGNQPQHF. CDR3 in DNA: TGCAGCGTCTCCATGGGGAGGCTAGGCAATCAGCCCCAGCATTTT.